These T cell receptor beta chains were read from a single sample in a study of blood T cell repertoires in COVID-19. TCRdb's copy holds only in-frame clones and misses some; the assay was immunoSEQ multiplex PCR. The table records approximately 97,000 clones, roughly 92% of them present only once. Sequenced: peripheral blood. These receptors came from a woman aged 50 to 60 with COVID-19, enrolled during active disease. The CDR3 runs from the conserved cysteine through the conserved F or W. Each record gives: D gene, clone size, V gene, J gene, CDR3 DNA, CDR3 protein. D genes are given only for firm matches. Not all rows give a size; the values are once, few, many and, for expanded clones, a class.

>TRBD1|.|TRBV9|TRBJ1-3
TGTGCCAGCAGCGTAGGATCAGGGGGCCGCTCTGGAAACACCATATATTTT
CASSVGSGGRSGNTIYF
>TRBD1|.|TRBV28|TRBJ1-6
TGTGCCAGCAGGGGACAGGGGGCGACGAATTCACCCCTCCACTTT
CASRGQGATNSPLHF
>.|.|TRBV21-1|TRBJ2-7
TGTGCCAGCACCAAGACCACAGGGTTTTACGAGCAGTACTTC
CASTKTTGFYEQYF
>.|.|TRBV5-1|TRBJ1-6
TGCGCCAGCACCCTGAGGGTGGGCAATTCACCCCTCCACTTT
CASTLRVGNSPLHF
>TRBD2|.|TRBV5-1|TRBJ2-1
TGCGCCAGCAGCTTGACTGTAGCGGGGGGGCAGTTAAATGAGCAGTTCTTC
CASSLTVAGGQLNEQFF
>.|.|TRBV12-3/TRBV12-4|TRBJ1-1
TGTGCCAGCAGTCTATTGAACACTGAAGCTTTCTTT
CASSLLNTEAFF
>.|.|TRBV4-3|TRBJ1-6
TGCGCCAGCAGTCAAGATCGGGTGGGGCCGGCACCCCTCCACTTT
CASSQDRVGPAPLHF
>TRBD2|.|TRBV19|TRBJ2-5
TGTGCCAGTAGTCCCGGGACTATCACTCAGGGAGAGACCCAGTACTTC
CASSPGTITQGETQYF
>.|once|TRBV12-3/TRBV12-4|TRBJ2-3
TGTGCCAGCAGTACCTACAGAAAGGATACGCAGTATTTT
CASSTYRKDTQYF
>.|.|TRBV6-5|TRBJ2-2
TGTGCCAGCAGTTACTCCCGAGCCGGGGAGCTGTTTTTT
CASSYSRAGELFF
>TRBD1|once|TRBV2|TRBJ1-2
TGTGCCAGCAGTCTTGCTACAGGGGGCTATGGCTACACCTTC
CASSLATGGYGYTF
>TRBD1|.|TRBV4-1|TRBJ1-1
TGCGCCAGCAGCCCCCAGACAGGGGGCTATCTTACTGAAGCTTTCTTT
CASSPQTGGYLTEAFF
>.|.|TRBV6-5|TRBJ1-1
TGTGCCAGCAGGGAGACAGTAAACACTGAAGCTTTCTTT
CASRETVNTEAFF
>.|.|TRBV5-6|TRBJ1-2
TGTGCCAGCAGCTTTAATCAGGGGAGCTATGGCTACACCTTC
CASSFNQGSYGYTF
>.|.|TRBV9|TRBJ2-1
TGTGCCAGCAACGAGGATCCATACAATGAGCAGTTCTTC
CASNEDPYNEQFF
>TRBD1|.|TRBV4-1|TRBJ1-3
TGCGCCAGCAGCCAAGACAGGGGGTCTGGAAACACCATATATTTT
CASSQDRGSGNTIYF
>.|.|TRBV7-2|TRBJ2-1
TGTGCCAGCAGCTTATCACTATCTCATGAGCAGTTCTTC
CASSLSLSHEQFF
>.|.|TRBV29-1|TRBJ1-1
TGCAGCGGGTCACCAGGGAACACTGAAGCTTTCTTT
CSGSPGNTEAFF
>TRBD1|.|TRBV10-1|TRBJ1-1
TGCGCCAGCAGCCCGGACAGGGTGAACACTGAAGCTTTCTTT
CASSPDRVNTEAFF
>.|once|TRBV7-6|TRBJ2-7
TGTGCCAGCAGCTTAGGATCTGGCGGGGAGCAGTACTTC
CASSLGSGGEQYF
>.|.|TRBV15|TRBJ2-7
TGTGCCACCAGCAGAGCGGGAGAAAGGTACTTC
CATSRAGERYF
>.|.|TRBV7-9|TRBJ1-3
TGTGCCAGCGGGGGGGCATCTGGAAACACCATATATTTT
CASGGASGNTIYF